What follows are 20 T cell receptor beta chains derived from one specimen sequenced in a study of vaccination effects on CD4 cells after COVID-19. The protocol was immunoSEQ multiplex PCR, while the TCRdb copy is restricted to in-frame clones and leaves out a portion. The sample has around 79,000 clones, about 70% seen once. Antigen-specific CD4+ T cells were expanded (with viral peptide pools) by the ViraFEST assay ahead of sequencing. Cultured cells yielded isolated CD4+ T cells after 10 days. For these receptors, no antigen is known. The material sequenced was CD4+ T cells from PBMCs cultured with HCoV-229E spike peptides, taken before COVID-19 vaccination. The receptors shown here come from a human donor who received a COVID-19 vaccine.

The rearrangement links TRBV15 to TRBJ2-5; maybe TRBD2 (5 bases). Per germline, CDR1 LNHNV and CDR2 YYDKDF (reference sequence). There are 16 residues in the CDR3. The V end was cut by 1 base, the J end by 4 bases, with 16 bases between. CDR3 DNA sequence: TGTGCCACCAGCAGAGTTAATACGGGGTCGGGAGAGACCCAGTACTTC. Residues: CATSRVNTGSGETQYF. Filled out from reference TRBV15 and TRBJ2-5, the complete variable domain reads DAMVIQNPRYQVTQFGKPVTLSCSQTLNHNVMYWYQQKSSQAPKLLFHYYDKDFNNEADTPDNFQSRRPNTSFCFLDIRSPGLGDTAMYLCATSRVNTGSGETQYFGPGTRLLVL.

This clone was seen just once. CDR3 region: CASSRFGDRGRTEAFF. The CDR3 nucleotides read TGTGCCAGCAGTCGGTTTGGGGACAGGGGCCGCACTGAAGCTTTCTTT. The chain uses TRBV5-5 and TRBJ1-1, with 10 bases matching TRBD1. CDR3 length: 16 residues. Trimming at V came to 5 bases and at J to 4 bases, leaving 11 bases not matched to a gene. Germline CDR1 is SGHKS and CDR2 is YYEKEE (reference sequence).

The rearrangement uses TRBV7-9 and TRBJ1-3; a weak D match, TRBD1 (5 bases). The CDR3 has 19 amino acids. Germline lookup yields CDR1 SEHNR and CDR2 FQNEAQ (reference sequence). Trimming shortened V by 6 bases and J by 0 bases, and 24 bases separated the two germline ends. The CDR3 spells CASRVPGTSPRSSGNTIYF. The CDR3 nucleotides are TGTGCCAGCAGGGTTCCCGGGACCTCGCCCCGGAGCTCTGGAAACACCATATATTTT.

The chain links TRBV23-1 to TRBJ2-7; perhaps TRBD1 as D (5 bases). TRBV23-1 is assigned to the ORF class and has an uncertain function. Trimming stripped 4 bases from V and 0 bases from J, with 13 bases between. The CDR3 extends over 15 amino acids. Here the CDR3 DNA reads TGCGCCAGCAGTCTACCCAGGACAATCTCCTACGAGCAGTACGTC. It encodes CASSLPRTISYEQYV.

The V and J genes are TRBV24-1 and TRBJ1-4; D may be TRBD1 (5 bases). Germline V CDR1 and CDR2: KGHDR, SFDVKD. Trimming left V 3 bases short and J 5 bases short, with 12 bases between. The CDR3 length is 15 residues. As DNA, the CDR3 is TGTGCCACCAGTGATGCGGGGGACGGGAATGAAAAACTGTTTTTT. It specifies CATSDAGDGNEKLFF.

This clone appeared a single time. The V and J genes are TRBV6-5 and TRBJ1-5; 7 positions agree with TRBD1. CDR3 size: 13 residues. Trimming took 6 bases from V and 7 from J; bases not matched to a gene: 6. From germline, CDR1 is MNHEY and CDR2 SVGAGI. The CDR3 DNA reads TGTGCCAGCAGCCCAGGGGGGAGGCAGCCCCAGCATTTT. Protein: CASSPGGRQPQHF.

V is TRBV24-1 and J is TRBJ1-2, with 7 positions matching TRBD1. Germline CDR1 reads KGHDR; CDR2 reads SFDVKD. The V and J ends lost 4 bases and 6 bases, in that order; junction bases with no gene match: 10. This CDR3 spans 15 amino acids. The CDR3 here is CATSDGTAILDGYTF. CDR3 DNA sequence: TGTGCCACCAGTGACGGGACAGCTATATTGGATGGCTACACCTTC.

V usage is TRBV6-2 or TRBV6-3 and J usage is TRBJ2-7; D tentatively reads TRBD1 or TRBD2 (6 bases each). The germline gives CDR1 MNHEY, CDR2 SVGEGT. Trimming stripped 6 bases from V and 0 bases from J, with 12 bases between. This CDR3 spans 14 amino acids. CDR3 amino acids: CASSGTGASYEQYV. The CDR3 DNA reads as TGTGCCAGCAGCGGCACGGGGGCCTCCTACGAGCAGTACGTC.

The chain carries TRBV7-2 and TRBJ1-2; 8 positions match TRBD1. The CDR3 sequence is 15 residues long. V lost 2 bases and J lost 4; bases outside the gene matches: 6. The germline gives CDR1 SGHTA, CDR2 FQGNSA. The chain's CDR3 is CASSLSPGTGYGYTF. The CDR3 bases are TGTGCCAGCAGCTTAAGTCCGGGGACAGGCTATGGCTACACCTTC. Filled out from reference TRBV7-2 and TRBJ1-2, the complete variable domain reads GAGVSQSPSNKVTEKGKDVELRCDPISGHTALYWYRQSLGQGLEFLIYFQGNSAPDKSGLPSDRFSAERTGGSVSTLTIQRTQQEDSAVYLCASSLSPGTGYGYTFGSGTRLTVV.

The chain links TRBV11-2 to TRBJ2-1; a possible D gene is TRBD2 (7 bases). Trimming pared 3 bases from V and 3 bases from J, leaving 12 bases between. The CDR3 sequence is 15 residues long. CDR1 and CDR2 (germline): SGHAT, FQNNGV. The DNA for the CDR3 is TGTGCCAGCAGCTTGGGGGGGGGCCTCTACAATGAGCAGTTCTTC. Its translation: CASSLGGGLYNEQFF.

The gene calls are TRBV5-1 and TRBJ1-3; D is uncertain. Trimming took off 7 bases at V and 3 bases at J, with 11 bases between the two ends. Germline CDR1 reads SGHRS; CDR2 reads YFSETQ. The CDR3 is 13 residues long. CDR3 sequence: CASASAFGNTIYF. The CDR3 DNA reads TGCGCCAGCGCTAGTGCTTTTGGAAACACCATATATTTT.

This clone turned up a few times. V gene TRBV6-2 or TRBV6-3 combines with J gene TRBJ1-5, with D hard to call. Germline CDR1 MNHEY, CDR2 SVGEGT. The CDR3 sequence is 14 residues long. The V end was cut by 6 bases, the J end by 4 bases, with 13 bases between. The CDR3 spells CASSEWAGNQPQHF. CDR3 nucleotides: TGTGCCAGCAGCGAGTGGGCCGGGAATCAGCCCCAGCATTTT.

CDR3 coding DNA: TGTGCCAGCAGTGACTCGATTCCAGGACCAGCGAACACCGGGGAGCTGTTTTTT. It is translated as CASSDSIPGPANTGELFF. The chain uses TRBV6-4 and TRBJ2-2, with D unclear. V was pared by 0 bases and J by 0 bases, with 14 bases between. Germline loops: CDR1 MRHNA, CDR2 SNTAGT. The CDR3 runs 18 residues.

This clone came up once. V usage is TRBV4-1 and J usage is TRBJ1-5, with no clear D. The CDR3 contains 16 residues. The V gene lost 4 bases and the J gene lost 0 bases, with 13 bases spanning the gap. Per the germline V gene, CDR1 is MGHRA and CDR2 is YSYEKL. The DNA for the CDR3 is TGCGCCAGCAGCCCCCGCTGGCTGGCTAGCAATCAGCCCCAGCATTTT. Translated, it gives CASSPRWLASNQPQHF.

This chain links TRBV5-6 with TRBJ2-7; D unresolved. The CDR3 is 14 residues long. The germline V gene encodes CDR1 SGHDT and CDR2 YYEEEE. The germline V and J ends were trimmed by 1 base and 3 bases, with 11 bases remaining between them. The CDR3 bases are TGTGCCAGCAGCTTGTATGGCCAGTACTACGAGCAGTACGTC. It yields the protein CASSLYGQYYEQYV.

This clone has only a few counts. The chain couples TRBV30 to TRBJ1-2, with D possibly matching TRBD1 (5 bases). Germline assignment: CDR1 GTSNPN and CDR2 SVGIG (reference sequence). CDR3 length equals 11 residues. Trimming shortened V by 3 bases and J by 3 bases, and 5 bases separated the two germline ends. The CDR3 DNA is TGTGCCTGGAGCAGGGACTATGGCTACACCTTC. It codes for CAWSRDYGYTF.

V gene TRBV7-3 combines with J gene TRBJ2-5; D is perhaps TRBD2 (5 bases). V was cut by 2 bases and J by 5 bases, with 9 bases left in between. The CDR3 loop spans 13 amino acids. CDR1 and CDR2 (germline): SGHTA, FQGTGA. This CDR3 reads CASSLSGFETQYF. CDR3 in DNA: TGTGCCAGCAGCTTATCGGGGTTTGAGACCCAGTACTTC.

This clone has just a few counts. The chain joins TRBV15 to TRBJ1-5, with D possibly TRBD1 on 5 matching bases. The CDR3 runs 16 residues. Trimming cost V 3 bases and J 4 bases, with 16 bases left between them. Germline V CDR1 and CDR2: LNHNV, YYDKDF (reference sequence). CDR3 DNA: TGTGCCACCAGCAGGGGCAGGTGGGGGACTAATCAGCCCCAGCATTTT. Translation gives CATSRGRWGTNQPQHF. Full variable domain (rest looked up from reference TRBV15 and TRBJ1-5): DAMVIQNPRYQVTQFGKPVTLSCSQTLNHNVMYWYQQKSSQAPKLLFHYYDKDFNNEADTPDNFQSRRPNTSFCFLDIRSPGLGDTAMYLCATSRGRWGTNQPQHFGDGTRLSIL.

The V call is TRBV19, the J call TRBJ1-5; unclear D gene. Trimming took 3 bases from V and 6 from J, leaving 15 bases between them. The CDR3 is 15 residues long. Germline V gene lookup returns CDR1 LNHDA and CDR2 SQIVND (reference sequence). The CDR3 reads CASSIVRDEGQPQHF. In DNA form, the CDR3 reads TGTGCCAGTAGTATTGTGAGGGATGAAGGTCAGCCCCAGCATTTT.

V is TRBV2 and J is TRBJ1-3; TRBD1 matches at 7 bases. V trimming: 5 bases; J trimming: 0 bases; junction bases outside the gene matches: 4. Germline V gene data show CDR1 as SNHLY and CDR2 as FYNNEI. CDR3 length equals 15 residues. DNA for the CDR3: TGTGCCAGCAGTCCCGACAGGGCCTCTGGAAACACCATATATTTT. This sequence encodes CASSPDRASGNTIYF.